The rows below give T cell receptor beta chains drawn from one sample of a study of blood T cell repertoires in COVID-19. Some clones are missing from TCRdb's copy, which holds only in-frame ones; the method was immunoSEQ multiplex PCR. The sample lists 310,000 or so clones; around 80% were seen once. Sequences were obtained from peripheral blood. The receptors shown here come from a woman aged 45-65 years with acute or convalescent COVID-19. Both conserved end residues are part of each CDR3. Each record gives: clone size, J gene, D gene, V gene, CDR3 DNA, CDR3 protein. A D gene is named only where the DNA matches it firmly. For some rows the clone size is stated as once, few or many, or as a class when expanded; others skip it.

clone size: .
J gene: TRBJ2-1
D gene: .
V gene: TRBV3-1/TRBV3-2
CDR3 DNA: TGTGCCAGCAGCATTAATCCCGGGTCGGAAGGTGAGCAGTTCTTC
CDR3 protein: CASSINPGSEGEQFF

clone size: .
J gene: TRBJ2-5
D gene: .
V gene: TRBV5-1
CDR3 DNA: TGCGCCAGCAGCTCTACAGGGTTCGCAGAGACCCAGTACTTC
CDR3 protein: CASSSTGFAETQYF

clone size: once
J gene: TRBJ2-3
D gene: TRBD2
V gene: TRBV30
CDR3 DNA: TGTGCCTGTAGAGGGCTAGCGGGAGGCACAGATACGCAGTATTTT
CDR3 protein: CACRGLAGGTDTQYF

clone size: .
J gene: TRBJ2-3
D gene: TRBD2
V gene: TRBV6-5
CDR3 DNA: TGTGCCAGCTCGACTAGCGGGGGCACAGATACGCAGTATTTT
CDR3 protein: CASSTSGGTDTQYF

clone size: once
J gene: TRBJ1-6
D gene: .
V gene: TRBV18
CDR3 DNA: TGTGCCAGCTCATATGATAATTCACCCCTCCACTTT
CDR3 protein: CASSYDNSPLHF

clone size: .
J gene: TRBJ2-3
D gene: .
V gene: TRBV27
CDR3 DNA: TGTGCCAGCACCCCTCTTACAGATACGCAGTATTTT
CDR3 protein: CASTPLTDTQYF

clone size: .
J gene: TRBJ2-1
D gene: TRBD1
V gene: TRBV5-1
CDR3 DNA: TGCGCCAGCAGCTCGGGACAGGGATACAATGAGCAGTTCTTC
CDR3 protein: CASSSGQGYNEQFF

clone size: .
J gene: TRBJ2-1
D gene: TRBD1
V gene: TRBV7-2
CDR3 DNA: TGTGCCAGCAGCCCTAGGACAGGGAAAGGCGATGAGCAGTTCTTC
CDR3 protein: CASSPRTGKGDEQFF

clone size: .
J gene: TRBJ2-5
D gene: .
V gene: TRBV2
CDR3 DNA: TGTGCCAGCAGTGAGAGGGGGACTACGACCCAGTACTTC
CDR3 protein: CASSERGTTTQYF

clone size: .
J gene: TRBJ2-5
D gene: TRBD2
V gene: TRBV9
CDR3 DNA: TGTGCCAGCAGCGGTACTAGCGGGAGATGGGAGACCCAGTACTTC
CDR3 protein: CASSGTSGRWETQYF

clone size: few
J gene: TRBJ1-1
D gene: .
V gene: TRBV4-1
CDR3 DNA: TGCGCCAGCAGCCAAGATCTCGGGGGGAACACTGAAGCTTTCTTT
CDR3 protein: CASSQDLGGNTEAFF

clone size: .
J gene: TRBJ2-3
D gene: TRBD1
V gene: TRBV9
CDR3 DNA: TGTGCCAGCAGCGAGGGGGCGGATACGCAGTATTTT
CDR3 protein: CASSEGADTQYF

clone size: .
J gene: TRBJ1-5
D gene: .
V gene: TRBV10-3
CDR3 DNA: TGTGCCATCAGTGAGGCCGGGAGCAATCAGCCCCAGCATTTT
CDR3 protein: CAISEAGSNQPQHF

clone size: .
J gene: TRBJ1-2
D gene: .
V gene: TRBV7-9
CDR3 DNA: TGTGCCAGCAGCTTAGGCGGGAAATTTTATGGCTACACCTTC
CDR3 protein: CASSLGGKFYGYTF

clone size: .
J gene: TRBJ1-2
D gene: .
V gene: TRBV12-3/TRBV12-4
CDR3 DNA: TGTGCCAGCAGTTTAGCACGGAACTATGGCTACACCTTC
CDR3 protein: CASSLARNYGYTF

clone size: .
J gene: TRBJ2-3
D gene: .
V gene: TRBV7-2
CDR3 DNA: TGTGCCAGCAGCGTCGTAGGGGGACCTGGGATCACAGATACGCAGTATTTT
CDR3 protein: CASSVVGGPGITDTQYF

clone size: .
J gene: TRBJ1-5
D gene: .
V gene: TRBV3-1/TRBV3-2
CDR3 DNA: TGTGCCAGCAGCCAAGACAGGGTTCAGCCCCAGCATTTT
CDR3 protein: CASSQDRVQPQHF

clone size: .
J gene: TRBJ1-2
D gene: .
V gene: TRBV6-5
CDR3 DNA: TGTGCCAGCAGTTCCCCTCCCAGGGGCGGTGGCTACACCTTC
CDR3 protein: CASSSPPRGGGYTF

clone size: .
J gene: TRBJ1-1
D gene: .
V gene: TRBV3-1/TRBV3-2
CDR3 DNA: TGTGCCAGCAGCCAAGTCCTTGGGCGATTGAACACTGAAGCTTTCTTT
CDR3 protein: CASSQVLGRLNTEAFF

clone size: .
J gene: TRBJ1-5
D gene: .
V gene: TRBV2
CDR3 DNA: TGTGCCAGCAGTATTAGACAGGAGCTCAATCAGCCCCAGCATTTT
CDR3 protein: CASSIRQELNQPQHF

clone size: .
J gene: TRBJ2-3
D gene: TRBD2
V gene: TRBV10-2
CDR3 DNA: TGCGCCAGCAGTAGCGGGGGCTCAGATACGCAGTATTTT
CDR3 protein: CASSSGGSDTQYF

clone size: .
J gene: TRBJ2-1
D gene: .
V gene: TRBV18
CDR3 DNA: TGTGCCAGCTCACCAGGAACAGCTTTGTCCTACAATGAGCAGTTCTTC
CDR3 protein: CASSPGTALSYNEQFF